This T cell receptor beta chain comes out of a study of blood T cell repertoires in COVID-19. The overall study: Spain, Italy and the United States supplied samples that represented acute and convalescent COVID-19. PBMCs, B-cell-depleted T cells, or T cells provided the cDNA or gDNA that made up the material.

Germline trimming cut 1 base from V and 5 bases from J; bases unmatched to any gene: 15. The germline V gene encodes CDR1 SGHDT and CDR2 YYEEEE. The CDR3 has 18 amino acids. TCRdb's copy holds only in-frame clones and misses some; the assay was immunoSEQ multiplex PCR. The table lists 250,000 or so clones, 75% to 90% of them singletons. This chain uses TRBV5-6 with TRBJ2-5, with 9 bases matching TRBD1. This receptor was obtained from a man younger than 40 with COVID-19, enrolled during active disease. The specimen was peripheral blood. DNA of the CDR3: TGTGCCAGCAGCTTGACAGGGTACGGGACAGGGTTAATTGAGACCCAGTACTTC. Protein sequence: CASSLTGYGTGLIETQYF.